A single T cell receptor beta chain is shown here with its context. The antigen it recognizes is unknown. It has no much larger one-base neighbor in the sample; base qualities were not kept. The protocol used for the library was the immunoSEQ multiplex PCR assay. TCRdb's version of the immuneACCESS table is confined to in-frame rearrangements and falls short of the full clone set. An unresolved V gene accounts for under half of the shortfall where checked; the remainder is of unknown origin. This sample comprises some 120,000 clones, almost 90% of them detected only once. The ten largest clones represent approximately 12% of the sample. The entry originates in a study of PD-1 blockade in mismatch repair-deficient tumors (dated by TCRdb to about 2017). Background on the whole study: Between late 2013 and late 2016, 75 to 95 consecutive patients with about 11 mismatch repair-deficient cancer types, all previously treated and progressing, were enrolled in the trial. Tumor-associated T cell clones were tracked in the peripheral blood of patients responding to PD-1 blockade by deep sequencing of TCR CDR3 regions.

For each enrolled patient, mismatch repair deficiency was established using either polymerase chain reaction or immunohistochemistry. A few patients who responded to pembrolizumab therapy underwent TCR sequencing. Pembrolizumab PD-1 blockade was prospectively tested in advanced mismatch repair-deficient cancers, regardless of tissue of origin, in the phase II trial. Peripheral blood T cell samples were serially collected before and at multiple times after PD-1 blockade was started. The timing of each blood sample was reported as weeks after the first dose of pembrolizumab. Overall study results and their limits: After pembrolizumab, tumor-resident clones, which were often undetectable in blood before treatment, expanded rapidly and then contracted, generally ahead of radiologic responses.

This specimen consisted of peripheral blood, obtained approximately 70 weeks after starting pembrolizumab. This TCR was recovered from an adult with mismatch repair-deficient cancer.

The bases read TGTGCCAGCTCACCAGGGACGGGGGAGACCCAGTACTTC. Its translation reads: CASSPGTGETQYF. The chain is made from TRBV18 and TRBJ2-5; the D element might be TRBD1 or TRBD2, as each aligns at 5 bases. Trimming removed 2 bases from V and 5 bases from J, leaving 9 bases between the germline ends. Reading the germline V gene gives CDR1 KGHSH and CDR2 LQKENI. Including the terminal cysteine and phenylalanine, the CDR3 comprises 13 residues. CDR3 DNA is the only sequence kept; it has 39 bases, read in frame from the first base.